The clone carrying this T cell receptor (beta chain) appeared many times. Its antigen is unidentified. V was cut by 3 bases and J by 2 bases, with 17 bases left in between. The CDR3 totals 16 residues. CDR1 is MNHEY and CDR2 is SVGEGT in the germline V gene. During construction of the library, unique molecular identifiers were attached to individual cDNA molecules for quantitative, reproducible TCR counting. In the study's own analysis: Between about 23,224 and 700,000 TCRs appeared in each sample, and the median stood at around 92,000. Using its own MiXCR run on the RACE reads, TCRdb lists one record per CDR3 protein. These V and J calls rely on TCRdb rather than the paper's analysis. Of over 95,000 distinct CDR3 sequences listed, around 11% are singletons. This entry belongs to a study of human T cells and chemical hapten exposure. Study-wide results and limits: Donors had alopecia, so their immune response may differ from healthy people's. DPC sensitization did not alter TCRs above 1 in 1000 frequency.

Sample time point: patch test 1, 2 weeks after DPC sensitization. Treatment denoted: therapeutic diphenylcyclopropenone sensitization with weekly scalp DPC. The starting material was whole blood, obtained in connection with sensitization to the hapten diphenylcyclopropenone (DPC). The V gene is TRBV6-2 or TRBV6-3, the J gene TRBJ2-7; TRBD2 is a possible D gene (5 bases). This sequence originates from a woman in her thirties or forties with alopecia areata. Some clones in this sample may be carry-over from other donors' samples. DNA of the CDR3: TGTGCCAGCAGTTATGGGCGAGGGTCGTCTACCTACGAGCAGTACTTC. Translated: CASSYGRGSSTYEQYF.